Detailed here is one T cell receptor (beta chain). The sample comes from a study of sequential checkpoint blockade in melanoma. Turning to the study itself: Arm A got nivolumab then ipilimumab; arm B the reverse, 1:1. Maintenance nivolumab came after either treatment sequence.

Produced via immunoSEQ multiplex PCR; TCRdb's table is partial and in-frame only. The table records 25,000 to 30,000 clones, nearly 85% of them present only once. As for treatment: randomized to nivolumab then ipilimumab (arm A) or the reverse (arm B). CDR3 length: 14 amino acids. The germline V gene encodes CDR1 SGHTA and CDR2 FQGTGA. V was pared by 5 bases and J by 4 bases, with 6 bases of the junction left unmatched. Specimen: CD8+ T cells sorted from blood (inferred from file names), collected from a patient given nivolumab and ipilimumab in sequence. The chain couples TRBV7-3 to TRBJ1-1; 8 nucleotides line up with TRBD1. The receptor was derived from a human donor with melanoma. In DNA form, the CDR3 reads TGTGCCAGCAGCCCGAGGACAGGGATCACTGAAGCTTTCTTT. Translation: CASSPRTGITEAFF.